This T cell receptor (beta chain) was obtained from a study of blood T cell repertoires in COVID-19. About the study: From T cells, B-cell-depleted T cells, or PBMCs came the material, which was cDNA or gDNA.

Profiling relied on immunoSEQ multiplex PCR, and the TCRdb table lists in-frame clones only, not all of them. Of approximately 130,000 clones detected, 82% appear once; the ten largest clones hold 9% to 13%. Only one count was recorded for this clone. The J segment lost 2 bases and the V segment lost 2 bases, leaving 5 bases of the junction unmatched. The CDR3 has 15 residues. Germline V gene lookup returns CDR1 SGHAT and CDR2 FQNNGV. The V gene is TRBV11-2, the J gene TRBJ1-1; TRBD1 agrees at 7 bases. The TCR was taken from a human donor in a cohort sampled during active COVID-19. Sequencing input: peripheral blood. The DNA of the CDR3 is TGTGCCAGCAGCTTACGGAGGACAGGTAACACTGAAGCTTTCTTT. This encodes CASSLRRTGNTEAFF.